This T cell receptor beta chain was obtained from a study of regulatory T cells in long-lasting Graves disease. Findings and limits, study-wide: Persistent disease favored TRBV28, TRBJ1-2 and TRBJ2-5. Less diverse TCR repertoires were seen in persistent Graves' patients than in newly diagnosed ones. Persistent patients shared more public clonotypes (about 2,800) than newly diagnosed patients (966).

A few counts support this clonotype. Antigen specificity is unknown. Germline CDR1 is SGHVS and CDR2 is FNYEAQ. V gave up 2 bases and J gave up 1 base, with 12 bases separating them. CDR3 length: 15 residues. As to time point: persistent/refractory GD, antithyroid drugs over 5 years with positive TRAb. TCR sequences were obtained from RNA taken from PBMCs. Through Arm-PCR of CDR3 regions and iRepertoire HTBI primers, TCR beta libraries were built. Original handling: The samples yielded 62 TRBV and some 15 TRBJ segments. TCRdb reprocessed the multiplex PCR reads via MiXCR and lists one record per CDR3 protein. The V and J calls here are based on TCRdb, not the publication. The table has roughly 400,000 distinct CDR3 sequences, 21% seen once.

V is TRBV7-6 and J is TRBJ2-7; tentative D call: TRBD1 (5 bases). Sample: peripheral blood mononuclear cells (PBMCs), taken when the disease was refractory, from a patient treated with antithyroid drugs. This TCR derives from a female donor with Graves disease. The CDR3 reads CASSLLTGYSYEQYF. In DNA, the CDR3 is TGTGCCAGCAGCTTACTAACAGGCTATTCCTACGAGCAGTACTTC.